These 29 T cell receptor beta chains originate from one sample sequenced in a study of blood T cell repertoires in COVID-19. The protocol was immunoSEQ multiplex PCR, while the TCRdb copy is restricted to in-frame clones and leaves out a portion. The data show tens of thousands of clones, with about 89% seen just once and around 6% held by the top ten. The specimen sequenced was peripheral blood. Receptors were obtained from a human donor in a cohort sampled during active COVID-19.

The J gene is TRBJ2-1, the V gene TRBV7-2; D call uncertain. The germline CDR1 and CDR2 sequences are SGHTA and FQGNSA. Trimming removed 4 bases from V and 0 bases from J, with 10 bases in between. The CDR3 runs 15 residues. CDR3 region: CASSSDFGSYNEQFF. CDR3 nucleotide sequence: TGTGCCAGCAGCTCTGACTTCGGCTCCTACAATGAGCAGTTCTTC.

The chain recombines TRBV19 with TRBJ1-2; tentative D call: TRBD1 (5 bases). The CDR3 runs 13 residues. V shed 9 bases and J shed 1 base, with 12 bases lying between them. Germline-derived CDR1 and CDR2 are LNHDA and SQIVND (reference sequence). In DNA, the CDR3 is TGTGCCAGCCGGGGGTTTGATAACTATGGCTACACCTTC. Amino acid sequence: CASRGFDNYGYTF.

V gene TRBV27 combines with J gene TRBJ2-7, with TRBD1 matching 8 bases. The CDR3 loop spans 13 amino acids. Germline V gives CDR1 MNHEY, CDR2 SMNVEV (reference sequence). J was trimmed by 7 bases and V by 2 bases; bases with no gene match: 4. For the CDR3, the DNA is TGTGCCAGCAGTTTAAGCAGGGGGCTTGAGCAGTACTTC. It is translated as CASSLSRGLEQYF.

This rearrangement joins TRBV11-3 to TRBJ2-1; the match to TRBD1 covers 7 bases. V trimming: 5 bases; J trimming: 4 bases; junction bases outside the gene matches: 2. Germline-derived CDR1 and CDR2 are SGHNT and YENEEA. There are 13 residues in the CDR3. CDR3 in DNA: TGTGCCAGCAGCCCACAGGGGTACAATGAGCAGTTCTTC. Encoded protein: CASSPQGYNEQFF.

The gene calls are TRBV24-1 and TRBJ2-1, with TRBD1 identical over 9 bases. Trimming at V came to 7 bases and at J to 10 bases, leaving 7 bases not matched to a gene. The germline gives CDR1 KGHDR, CDR2 SFDVKD. The CDR3 spans 13 residues. The CDR3 sequence is CATRPQGAGEQFF. The CDR3 bases are TGTGCCACCAGGCCACAGGGGGCCGGGGAGCAGTTCTTC.

The chain is built from TRBV24-1 and TRBJ2-7; 10 bases are a match to TRBD1. The V gene's germline CDR1 is KGHDR and CDR2 SFDVKD. The ends lost 5 bases at V and 6 bases at J; junction bases unmatched: 3. CDR3 length: 13 residues. CDR3 in DNA: TGTGCCACCAGTGCGGGACAGGGGCTCGAGCAGTACTTC. Protein sequence: CATSAGQGLEQYF.

The chain combines TRBV27 with TRBJ2-1, with 8 bases aligning to TRBD1. The CDR3 covers 17 residues. J was trimmed by 4 bases and V by 2 bases; bases with no gene match: 10. Germline V gives CDR1 MNHEY, CDR2 SMNVEV (reference sequence). CDR3 nucleotide sequence: TGTGCCAGCAGTTTAGGCCCCACCGGGACAGGTTACAATGAGCAGTTCTTC. Encoded protein: CASSLGPTGTGYNEQFF.

V and J are TRBV7-9 and TRBJ1-5, with D maybe TRBD1 (6 bases). The germline V gene has CDR1 SEHNR and CDR2 FQNEAQ (reference sequence). The CDR3 contains 16 residues. Trimming took 3 bases from V and 0 from J, leaving 12 bases between them. The CDR3 protein is CASSLGAGDSNQPQHF. The CDR3 bases are TGTGCCAGCAGCTTGGGAGCAGGGGATAGCAATCAGCCCCAGCATTTT.

The chain carries TRBV27 and TRBJ2-7; 9 bases are shared with TRBD1. This CDR3 has 15 residues. J was trimmed by 5 bases and V by 2 bases; bases with no gene match: 7. Per germline, CDR1 MNHEY and CDR2 SMNVEV (reference sequence). CDR3 loop: CASSLKGQGSNEQYF. The CDR3 DNA follows: TGTGCCAGCAGTTTAAAGGGACAGGGCTCGAACGAGCAGTACTTC.

The gene calls are TRBV28 and TRBJ1-4, with D unresolved. The CDR3 sequence is 15 residues long. The V and J ends lost 4 bases and 5 bases respectively, with 14 bases between them. Germline lookup yields CDR1 MDHEN and CDR2 SYDVKM. CDR3: CASSSTRDTNEKLFF. The DNA of the CDR3 is TGTGCCAGCAGTTCTACTAGGGATACGAATGAAAAACTGTTTTTT.

CDR3 DNA: TGTGCCAGCAGAGAACGACAGGGGAGAGGAGATACGCAGTATTTT. It specifies CASRERQGRGDTQYF. The J gene is TRBJ2-3, the V gene TRBV2, with 8 bases fitting TRBD1. CDR1 and CDR2 (germline): SNHLY, FYNNEI. Trimming cost V 6 bases and J 5 bases; bases outside gene matches: 10. This CDR3 has 15 residues.

The rearrangement joins TRBV27 to TRBJ2-7; D is undetermined. CDR1 and CDR2 (germline): MNHEY, SMNVEV (reference sequence). V lost 0 bases to trimming and J lost 7 bases, with 10 bases between them. This CDR3 contains 13 residues. The CDR3 is CASSLSSLREQYF. The CDR3 coding sequence is TGTGCCAGCAGTTTATCATCTTTGCGGGAGCAGTACTTC.

This clone was seen once. V gene TRBV6-5 combines with J gene TRBJ2-6; TRBD1 matches 9 bases. V was pared by 10 bases and J by 4 bases, with 8 bases of the junction left unmatched. Germline V gene data show CDR1 as MNHEY and CDR2 as SVGAGI. The length of the CDR3 is 15 residues. Written as DNA, the CDR3 is TGTGCCACCACAGGGGGCGCGGGCGGGGCCAACGTCCTGACTTTC. As protein: CATTGGAGGANVLTF.

The chain combines TRBV19 with TRBJ1-1, with D uncertain. Germline CDR1 and CDR2: LNHDA and SQIVND (reference sequence). CDR3 length equals 12 residues. The V and J ends lost 5 bases and 1 base respectively, with 5 bases between them. This CDR3 is CASSRRNTEAFF. The CDR3 bases are TGTGCCAGTAGTCGCAGGAACACTGAAGCTTTCTTT.

This clone appeared a few times. The chain links TRBV7-9 to TRBJ2-7; 10 bases line up with TRBD2. Trimming removed 3 bases from V and 6 bases from J; junction bases left unmatched: 5. Germline V gene sequence: CDR1 SEHNR, CDR2 FQNEAQ (reference sequence). The CDR3 loop spans 14 amino acids. The chain's CDR3 is CASSFAGTSVEQYF. In DNA, the CDR3 is TGTGCCAGCAGCTTCGCCGGGACTAGCGTCGAGCAGTACTTC. The full variable domain, with the rest looked up from reference TRBV7-9 and TRBJ2-7, is DTGVSQNPRHKITKRGQNVTFRCDPISEHNRLYWYRQTLGQGPEFLTYFQNEAQLEKSRLLSDRFSAERPKGSFSTLEIQRTEQGDSAMYLCASSFAGTSVEQYFGPGTRLTVT.

The V and J genes are TRBV5-8 and TRBJ2-1, with TRBD2 identical over 10 bases. Germline V gives CDR1 SGHTS, CDR2 YDEGEE. The CDR3 loop spans 17 amino acids. J gave up 4 bases and V 4 bases, and 11 bases lay outside the gene matches. The CDR3 region is CASSALLPSGSYNEQFF. CDR3 DNA: TGTGCCAGCAGCGCCCTCCTCCCTAGCGGGAGTTACAATGAGCAGTTCTTC. The entire variable domain, with the rest obtained from reference TRBV5-8 and TRBJ2-1, is as follows: EAGVTQSPTHLIKTRGQQATLRCSPISGHTSVYWYQQALGLGLQFLLWYDEGEERNRGNFPPRFSGRQFPNYSSELNVNALELEDSALYLCASSALLPSGSYNEQFFGPGTRLTVL.

This chain connects TRBV28 to TRBJ1-6, with 8 nucleotides matching TRBD1. Germline V gives CDR1 MDHEN, CDR2 SYDVKM. The CDR3 contains 14 residues. Trimming took 6 bases from V and 10 from J; bases not matched to a gene: 8. The CDR3 nucleotides read TGTGCCAGCAGACCGGACAGGGTAAACTCACCCCTCCACTTT. It specifies CASRPDRVNSPLHF.

J is TRBJ2-3 and V is TRBV30, with TRBD1 matching over 9 bases. The V segment lost 5 bases and the J segment 2 bases; nucleotides outside the gene matches: 8. Germline CDR1 is GTSNPN and CDR2 is SVGIG (reference sequence). The CDR3 is 15 residues long. CDR3 region: CAWGPGTGYTDTQYF. DNA of the CDR3: TGTGCCTGGGGACCCGGGACAGGGTACACAGATACGCAGTATTTT.

V is TRBV30 and J is TRBJ1-1; the D is unclear. CDR1 is GTSNPN, CDR2 SVGIG, per germline (reference sequence). Trimming left V 0 bases short and J 0 bases short, with 5 bases between. The CDR3 is 13 amino acids. The CDR3: CAWSVRLNTEAFF. The DNA of the CDR3 is TGTGCCTGGAGTGTGAGGCTGAACACTGAAGCTTTCTTT.

The rearrangement joins TRBV7-2 to TRBJ1-5, with TRBD1 matching over 7 bases. The CDR3 runs 15 residues. Per germline, CDR1 SGHTA and CDR2 FQGNSA. After removal of 1 base from V and 5 bases from J, the junction contained 5 bases not matched to a gene. The CDR3 nucleotides are TGTGCCAGCAGCTTAGTGGCAGGGGGTGATCAGCCCCAGCATTTT. Translated, it gives CASSLVAGGDQPQHF.

The CDR3 loop reads CASSSGNEKLFF. CDR3 nucleotide sequence: TGTGCCAGCTCTTCGGGAAATGAAAAACTGTTTTTT. The rearrangement uses TRBV12-3 or TRBV12-4 and TRBJ1-4; D is uncertain. This CDR3 has 12 amino acids. V lost 8 bases and J 5 bases, leaving 9 bases between the germline ends.

The chain joins TRBV11-3 to TRBJ1-1; 8 nucleotides align to TRBD1. The CDR3 sequence is 12 residues long. V shed 5 bases, J shed 8 bases, and the junction held 4 bases outside the gene matches. Germline assignment: CDR1 SGHNT and CDR2 YENEEA. This CDR3 reads CASSQDREEAFF. CDR3 nucleotides: TGTGCCAGCAGCCAGGACAGGGAGGAAGCTTTCTTT.

The chain has TRBV15 and TRBJ2-2; D gene uncertain. The germline V and J ends were trimmed by 3 bases and 0 bases, with 8 bases remaining between them. From germline, CDR1 is LNHNV and CDR2 YYDKDF (reference sequence). The CDR3 consists of 15 residues. CDR3 amino acids: CATSSGGANTGELFF. The CDR3 DNA sequence: TGTGCCACCAGCAGCGGCGGAGCGAACACCGGGGAGCTGTTTTTT.

The rearrangement joins TRBV2 to TRBJ2-1, with a tentative D call TRBD2 (6 bases). The V end was cut by 2 bases, the J end by 7 bases, with 9 bases between. CDR3 length equals 13 residues. Germline assignment: CDR1 SNHLY and CDR2 FYNNEI. This CDR3 reads CASSERRGNEQFF. CDR3 coding DNA: TGTGCCAGCAGTGAACGGAGGGGAAATGAGCAGTTCTTC. The full variable domain, completed using reference TRBV2 and TRBJ2-1, is EPEVTQTPSHQVTQMGQEVILRCVPISNHLYFYWYRQILGQKVEFLVSFYNNEISEKSEIFDDQFSVERPDGSNFTLKIRSTKLEDSAMYFCASSERRGNEQFFGPGTRLTVL.

The V gene is TRBV5-1, the J gene TRBJ2-7; tentative D call: TRBD2 (6 bases). Germline V gives CDR1 SGHRS, CDR2 YFSETQ. The CDR3 extends over 15 amino acids. The germline V and J ends were trimmed by 1 base and 2 bases, with 13 bases remaining between them. The CDR3 region is CASSLTGTGTYEQYF. CDR3 DNA sequence: TGCGCCAGCAGCTTGACCGGGACTGGGACCTACGAGCAGTACTTC.

V usage is TRBV9 and J usage is TRBJ2-1; the D is unclear. CDR3 length: 13 residues. The germline gives CDR1 SGDLS, CDR2 YYNGEE. V lost 0 bases to trimming and J lost 8 bases, with 9 bases between them. The CDR3 loop reads CASSVALLDEQFF. In nucleotides, the CDR3 is TGTGCCAGCAGCGTAGCTCTCCTCGATGAGCAGTTCTTC.

This clone was recorded only once. This chain joins TRBV13 and TRBJ2-7; D is unresolved. The CDR3 runs to 14 residues. Looked up from germline, CDR1 is PRHDT and CDR2 is FYEKMQ (reference sequence). Trimming removed 5 bases at V and 4 bases at J, with 15 bases between. This chain's CDR3 is CASSPSTGTYEQYF. The CDR3, as DNA: TGTGCCAGCAGCCCTTCGACGGGTACGTACGAGCAGTACTTC.

The chain is built from TRBV28 and TRBJ2-7; perhaps TRBD1 as D (6 bases). The CDR3 runs to 13 residues. V was clipped by 1 base and J by 5 bases, with 9 bases between them. Germline V gene data show CDR1 as MDHEN and CDR2 as SYDVKM. CDR3 region: CASSLLGADEQYF. The CDR3 nucleotides read TGTGCCAGCAGTTTATTGGGGGCGGACGAGCAGTACTTC.

The chain links TRBV6-6 to TRBJ2-7, with a weak D call TRBD1 (5 bases). Germline CDR1 MNHNY, CDR2 SVGAGI (reference sequence). There are 19 residues in the CDR3. Trimming stripped 5 bases from V and 4 bases from J, with 30 bases between. The CDR3 is CASSHPYDQGVPNLYEQYF. CDR3 bases: TGTGCCAGCAGTCACCCTTACGACCAGGGCGTGCCCAATTTGTACGAGCAGTACTTC.